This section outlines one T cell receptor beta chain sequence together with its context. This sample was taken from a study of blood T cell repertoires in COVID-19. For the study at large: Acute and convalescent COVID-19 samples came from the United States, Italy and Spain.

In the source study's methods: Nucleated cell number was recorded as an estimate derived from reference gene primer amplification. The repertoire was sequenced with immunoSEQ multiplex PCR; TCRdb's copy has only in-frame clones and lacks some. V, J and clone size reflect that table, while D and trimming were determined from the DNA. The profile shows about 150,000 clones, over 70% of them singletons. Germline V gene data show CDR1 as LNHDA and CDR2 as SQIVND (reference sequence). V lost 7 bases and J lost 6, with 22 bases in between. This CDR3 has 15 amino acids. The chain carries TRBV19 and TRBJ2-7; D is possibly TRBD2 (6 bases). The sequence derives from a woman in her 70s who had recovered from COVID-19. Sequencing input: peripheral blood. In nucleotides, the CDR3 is TGTGCCAGTACCCTGGGGATAGCGGACCAAAGCGAGCAGTACTTC. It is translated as CASTLGIADQSEQYF.